This TCR beta chain was sequenced during a study of post-analysis software for immune sequencing data. Study outcomes and limitations: Roughly five TRBV segments appeared more often in patients than in controls, and TRBV5-6, TRBV5-1 and TRBV20-1 were among these.

TCR beta libraries were prepared from cDNA with unique molecular identifiers. TCRdb reanalysed the PCR reads using MiXCR and keeps one entry per CDR3 protein. The sample has roughly 540,000 distinct CDR3 sequences; approximately 34% are singletons. Points on this clonotype: Its antigen is not identified.

V was trimmed by 5 bases and J by 1 base, leaving 21 bases between them. The CDR3 is made up of 18 amino acids. The receptor was derived from a girl between 2 and 17 years old with multiple sclerosis. V gene TRBV12-3 or TRBV12-4 combines with J gene TRBJ2-4, with D perhaps being TRBD1 or TRBD2 (7 bases each). The sequenced sample was blood. The CDR3 is CASSSGTAPVGAKNIQYF. DNA of the CDR3: TGTGCCAGCAGTAGCGGGACAGCACCAGTTGGGGCCAAAAACATTCAGTACTTC.